Only a few counts were recorded for the clone carrying this T cell receptor (beta chain). The germline and genes are mouse ones. Repertoires were generated with immunoSEQ multiplex PCR, while TCRdb's copy carries only in-frame clones and drops some. This sample has some 47,000 clones, with 73% found just once. This sample is part of a study of tissue T cells after allogeneic stem cell transplantation. This clonotype was sampled from a pool of C57BL/6 mice in good health. Sequenced: sorted cells pooled from one or two spleens.

CDR3 region: CASSDAREEQYF. CDR3 bases read: TGTGCCAGCAGTGATGCCAGGGAGGAACAGTAC. The rearrangement joins TRBV13-3 to TRBJ2-7; D might be TRBD1 (5 bases). With the read ending 1 residue before the CDR3 end, the germline J gene is used to fill in that end. Trimming stripped 0 bases from V and 7 bases from J, with 8 bases between. The length of the CDR3 is 12 residues. Germline V gene sequence: CDR1 NNHDY, CDR2 SYVADS.